The 18 T cell receptor beta chains given below trace back to one sample, sequenced in a study of OX40 agonist ivuxolimab in advanced cancers. The repertoire was sequenced with immunoSEQ multiplex PCR; TCRdb's copy has only in-frame clones and lacks some. The profile shows under 150,000 clones, about 92% of them singletons. Sequenced here: CD4+ or CD8+ T cells sorted from blood, sampled in a trial of the OX40 agonist ivuxolimab. The receptors come from an adult with an advanced solid tumor such as melanoma, head and neck, liver or kidney cancer.

DNA of the CDR3: TGTGCCAGCAGCTTTCACTATGGCTACACCTTC. Amino acids: CASSFHYGYTF. The V gene is TRBV7-2, the J gene TRBJ1-2; D is unclear. Germline assignment: CDR1 SGHTA and CDR2 FQGNSA. The CDR3 is made up of 11 amino acids. V gave up 3 bases and J gave up 3 bases, with 2 bases separating them.

The chain is built from TRBV7-2 and TRBJ2-7; 11 bases are a match to TRBD2. This CDR3 spans 15 amino acids. Germline CDR1 reads SGHTA; CDR2 reads FQGNSA. J was trimmed by 0 bases and V by 3 bases; bases with no gene match: 1. The CDR3 nucleotides read TGTGCCAGCAGCTTTAGCGGGGGGGACTCCTACGAGCAGTACTTC. The encoded protein is CASSFSGGDSYEQYF. Drawing the rest from reference TRBV7-2 and TRBJ2-7, the complete variable domain is GAGVSQSPSNKVTEKGKDVELRCDPISGHTALYWYRQSLGQGLEFLIYFQGNSAPDKSGLPSDRFSAERTGGSVSTLTIQRTQQEDSAVYLCASSFSGGDSYEQYFGPGTRLTVT.

This chain uses TRBV10-1 with TRBJ2-4; D ambiguous. The V end was cut by 0 bases, the J end by 1 base, with 7 bases between. The CDR3 is 15 residues long. CDR1 and CDR2 (germline): WNHNN, SYGVQD (reference sequence). The CDR3 is CASSESGQAKNIQYF. Written as DNA, the CDR3 is TGCGCCAGCAGTGAGTCGGGCCAGGCCAAAAACATTCAGTACTTC.

As DNA, the CDR3 is TGTGCCAGCAGCCCCGCGGGGGAGCTTTCAGGGGAGCTGTTTTTT. Translated: CASSPAGELSGELFF. The chain is built from TRBV7-3 and TRBJ2-2; 7 positions match TRBD2. The junction had 11 bases not matched to a gene; V was cut back by 5 bases and J by 8 bases. There are 15 residues in the CDR3. Per the germline V gene, CDR1 is SGHTA and CDR2 is FQGTGA.

The V and J genes are TRBV5-1 and TRBJ1-3; 7 nucleotides agree with TRBD1. The germline V gene has CDR1 SGHRS and CDR2 YFSETQ. The V gene end was trimmed by 0 bases and the J gene end by 0 bases; junction bases not matched to a gene: 3. The CDR3 is 16 amino acids. CDR3 nucleotide sequence: TGCGCCAGCAGCTTGGTACAGGGGCTCTCTGGAAACACCATATATTTT. Its translation: CASSLVQGLSGNTIYF.

V and J are TRBV11-2 and TRBJ2-3; D not certain. CDR1 and CDR2 (germline): SGHAT, FQNNGV. The CDR3 sequence is 16 residues long. V gave up 5 bases and J gave up 0 bases, with 15 bases separating them. CDR3 in DNA: TGTGCCAGCAGCGAGAGTCAAGGTTTTAGCACAGATACGCAGTATTTT. Translating gives CASSESQGFSTDTQYF.

Here the CDR3 DNA reads TGTGCCAGCAGCTTAGCGCGGGGACATGGCTACACCTTC. Its protein is CASSLARGHGYTF. The chain couples TRBV7-2 to TRBJ1-2; D is possibly TRBD1 (5 bases). V lost 0 bases and J 6 bases, leaving 8 bases between the germline ends. Germline V gene data show CDR1 as SGHTA and CDR2 as FQGNSA. The CDR3 loop spans 13 amino acids.

This sequence joins TRBV7-2 and TRBJ2-5; D remains ambiguous. Per the germline V gene, CDR1 is SGHTA and CDR2 is FQGNSA. The CDR3 extends over 13 amino acids. Trimming removed 5 bases at V and 5 bases at J, with 12 bases between. The CDR3 sequence is CASSPGSRETQYF. The CDR3 region has the DNA TGTGCCAGCAGCCCCGGGTCCCGGGAGACCCAGTACTTC.

Only one count was recorded for this clone. The chain links TRBV5-1 to TRBJ2-7; D is possibly TRBD2 (6 bases). The CDR3 extends over 18 amino acids. V was clipped by 4 bases and J by 2 bases, with 25 bases between them. Germline values: CDR1 SGHRS, CDR2 YFSETQ. The CDR3 is CASSPGGWGGGSTYEQYF. CDR3 sequence (DNA): TGCGCCAGCAGCCCTGGGGGTTGGGGCGGAGGGTCTACCTACGAGCAGTACTTC.

The genes are TRBV19 and TRBJ2-1; D may be TRBD1 or TRBD2 (5 bases each). V lost 4 bases and J 3 bases, leaving 19 bases between the germline ends. Germline CDR1 is LNHDA and CDR2 is SQIVND (reference sequence). This CDR3 contains 17 residues. The CDR3 bases are TGTGCCAGTAGTACCGCCGGGACGACGCTCCTCTACAATGAGCAGTTCTTC. It codes for CASSTAGTTLLYNEQFF.

V gene TRBV5-4 combines with J gene TRBJ2-1, with unresolved D. V lost 0 bases and J 2 bases, leaving 6 bases between the germline ends. Germline CDR1 SGHNT, CDR2 YYREEE (reference sequence). The CDR3 covers 14 residues. CDR3 nucleotide sequence: TGTGCCAGCAGCTTGGACTCAGCCTACAATGAGCAGTTCTTC. It codes for CASSLDSAYNEQFF.

V is TRBV30 and J is TRBJ1-4, with D possibly matching TRBD1 (5 bases). With 0 bases removed from V and 10 bases from J, the gap between germline ends came to 21 bases. In germline, CDR1 is GTSNPN, CDR2 SVGIG (reference sequence). The CDR3 contains 16 residues. CDR3 nucleotide sequence: TGTGCCTGGAGTGTACTTGTCCTCGGCAGGGCAGGAAAACTGTTTTTT. This codes for CAWSVLVLGRAGKLFF.

The J gene is TRBJ1-3, the V gene TRBV2; 9 bases agree with TRBD1. After removal of 6 bases from V and 6 bases from J, the junction contained 9 bases not matched to a gene. The germline gives CDR1 SNHLY, CDR2 FYNNEI. The CDR3 is 15 residues long. The CDR3 reads CASSPRDRVPNTIYF. Here the CDR3 DNA reads TGTGCCAGCAGCCCCCGGGACAGGGTCCCAAACACCATATATTTT.

V gene TRBV7-2 combines with J gene TRBJ1-4; 7 bases are shared with TRBD1. V lost 5 bases to trimming and J lost 7 bases; unmatched junction nucleotides: 13. CDR3 length: 16 residues. The germline CDR1 and CDR2 sequences are SGHTA and FQGNSA. DNA for the CDR3: TGTGCCAGCAGCATTTCCGCCGGACAGGTCTCTGAAAAACTGTTTTTT. It codes for CASSISAGQVSEKLFF. Full variable domain (rest looked up from reference TRBV7-2 and TRBJ1-4): GAGVSQSPSNKVTEKGKDVELRCDPISGHTALYWYRQSLGQGLEFLIYFQGNSAPDKSGLPSDRFSAERTGGSVSTLTIQRTQQEDSAVYLCASSISAGQVSEKLFFGSGTQLSVL.

This sequence joins TRBV2 and TRBJ2-7; TRBD2 matches at 8 bases. The CDR3 totals 13 residues. CDR1 and CDR2 (germline): SNHLY, FYNNEI. Trimming took 7 bases from V and 6 from J; bases not matched to a gene: 8. CDR3 sequence (DNA): TGTGCCAGCAATGCGCGGGGGGCTCTCGAGCAGTACTTC. Protein sequence: CASNARGALEQYF.

The chain couples TRBV7-2 to TRBJ2-5, with TRBD2 identical over 8 bases. Germline V gene lookup returns CDR1 SGHTA and CDR2 FQGNSA. There are 15 residues in the CDR3. The trim removed 5 bases at V and 4 bases at J, leaving 9 bases unmatched. The DNA for the CDR3 is TGTGCCAGCAGCCCCGTAGCGGGGCGAGGAGAGACCCAGTACTTC. Its protein is CASSPVAGRGETQYF.

This clone was observed once. The J gene is TRBJ2-6, the V gene TRBV7-9, with 7 bases lining up with TRBD1. Germline V gene lookup returns CDR1 SEHNR and CDR2 FQNEAQ (reference sequence). CDR3 length equals 17 residues. V was pared by 10 bases and J by 1 base, with 13 bases of the junction left unmatched. Here the CDR3 reads CATSTDRVSSGANVLTF. The CDR3 nucleotides read TGTGCCACCTCAACTGACAGGGTTTCATCTGGGGCCAACGTCCTGACTTTC.

This clone was observed a few times. The chain links TRBV30 to TRBJ1-3; the D gene is possibly TRBD1 (5 bases). The CDR3 has 14 amino acids. Trimming took 1 base from V and 0 from J, leaving 7 bases between them. From germline, CDR1 is GTSNPN and CDR2 SVGIG (reference sequence). In DNA, the CDR3 is TGTGCCTGGAGTGCAGGGAGCTCTGGAAACACCATATATTTT. Its protein is CAWSAGSSGNTIYF. The variable domain in full, completed from reference TRBV30 and TRBJ1-3, reads SQTIHQWPATLVQPVGSPLSLECTVEGTSNPNLYWYRQAAGRGLQLLFYSVGIGQISSEVPQNLSASRPQDRQFILSSKKLLLSDSGFYLCAWSAGSSGNTIYFGEGSWLTVV.